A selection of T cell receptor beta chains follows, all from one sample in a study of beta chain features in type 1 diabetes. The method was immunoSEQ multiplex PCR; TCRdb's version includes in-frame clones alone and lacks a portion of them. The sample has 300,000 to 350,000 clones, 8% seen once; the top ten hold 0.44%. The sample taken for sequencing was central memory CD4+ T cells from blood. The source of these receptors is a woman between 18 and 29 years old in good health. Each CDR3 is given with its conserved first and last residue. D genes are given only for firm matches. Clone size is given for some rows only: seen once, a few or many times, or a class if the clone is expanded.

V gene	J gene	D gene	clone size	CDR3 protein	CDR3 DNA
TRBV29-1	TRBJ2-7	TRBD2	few	CSVTGTSGRAGSYEQYF	TGCAGCGTAACCGGGACTAGCGGGAGGGCCGGCTCCTACGAGCAGTACTTC
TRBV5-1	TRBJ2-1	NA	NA	CASSLEGGKEQFF	TGCGCCAGCAGCTTGGAGGGTGGGAAGGAGCAGTTCTTC
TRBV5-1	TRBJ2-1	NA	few	CASSLALDKYNEQFF	TGCGCCAGCAGCTTGGCACTAGATAAATACAATGAGCAGTTCTTC
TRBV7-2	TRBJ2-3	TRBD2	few	CASSLGLGPDTQYF	TGTGCCAGCAGCTTGGGACTAGGCCCAGATACGCAGTATTTT
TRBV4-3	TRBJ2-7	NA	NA	CASSLELTYEQYF	TGCGCCAGCAGCCTAGAGTTGACCTACGAGCAGTACTTC
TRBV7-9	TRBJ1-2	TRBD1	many	CASSPRRQGAGDGYTF	TGTGCCAGCAGCCCAAGGCGACAGGGGGCTGGGGATGGCTACACCTTC
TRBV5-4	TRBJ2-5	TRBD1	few	CATLKNRGTYQETQYF	TGTGCCACCCTTAAAAACAGGGGAACTTATCAAGAGACCCAGTACTTC
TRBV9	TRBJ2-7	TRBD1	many	CASSPRTGTVYEQYF	TGTGCCAGCAGCCCCCGGACAGGGACGGTTTACGAGCAGTACTTC
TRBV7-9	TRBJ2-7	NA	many	CASSLGVSGVSYEQYF	TGTGCCAGCAGCTTAGGGGTATCGGGAGTCTCCTACGAGCAGTACTTC
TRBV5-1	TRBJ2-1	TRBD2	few	CASSFTSGGSPDEQFF	TGCGCCAGCAGCTTCACTAGCGGGGGGTCACCCGATGAGCAGTTCTTC
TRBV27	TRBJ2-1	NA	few	CASSETSIYNEQFF	TGTGCCAGCAGTGAAACGTCTATCTACAATGAGCAGTTCTTC
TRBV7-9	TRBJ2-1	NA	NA	CASSPGPGERSDNEQFF	TGTGCCAGCAGCCCCGGACCTGGGGAGCGTTCTGACAATGAGCAGTTCTTC
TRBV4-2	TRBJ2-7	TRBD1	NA	CASSQEGGGSMGEQYF	TGTGCCAGCAGCCAAGAAGGGGGCGGCAGCATGGGCGAGCAGTACTTC
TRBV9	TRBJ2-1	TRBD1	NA	CASSAPLRDRANNEQFF	TGTGCCAGCAGCGCTCCACTCCGGGACAGGGCAAACAATGAGCAGTTCTTC
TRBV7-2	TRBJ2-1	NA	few	CASSFTAELYNEQFF	TGTGCCAGCAGCTTTACAGCGGAACTATACAATGAGCAGTTCTTC
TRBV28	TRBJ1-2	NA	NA	CASILSGASRYGYTF	TGTGCCAGCATCCTGAGTGGGGCCAGTCGCTATGGCTACACCTTC
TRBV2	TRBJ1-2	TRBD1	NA	CASSDGQGGYGYTF	TGTGCCAGCAGTGACGGACAGGGCGGCTATGGCTACACCTTC
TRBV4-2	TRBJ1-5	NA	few	CASSQERYSNQPQHF	TGTGCCAGCAGCCAAGAGAGGTATAGCAATCAGCCCCAGCATTTT
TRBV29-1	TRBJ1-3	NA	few	CSVELGAGGNTIYF	TGCAGCGTTGAACTGGGGGCAGGGGGAAACACCATATATTTT
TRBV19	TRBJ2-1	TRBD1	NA	CASSILGQDRNEQFF	TGTGCCAGTAGTATATTAGGTCAGGACAGGAATGAGCAGTTCTTC
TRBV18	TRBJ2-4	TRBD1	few	CASSPYMGDRDKGGVQYF	TGTGCCAGCTCACCATACATGGGGGACAGGGACAAGGGAGGTGTTCAGTACTTC
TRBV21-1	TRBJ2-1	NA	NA	CASSTGILQFF	TGTGCCAGCAGTACAGGAATACTACAGTTCTTC
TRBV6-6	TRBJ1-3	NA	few	CASSYSTGNSGNTIYF	TGTGCCAGCAGTTACTCGACTGGTAACTCTGGAAACACCATATATTTT
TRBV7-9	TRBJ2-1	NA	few	CASSFTNEQFF	TGTGCCAGCAGCTTTACGAATGAGCAGTTCTTC
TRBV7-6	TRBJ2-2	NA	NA	CASSLRSSGNTGELFF	TGTGCCAGCAGCTTACGCAGTAGCGGAAACACCGGGGAGCTGTTTTTT
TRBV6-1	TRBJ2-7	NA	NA	CASTLGQVYEQYF	TGTGCCAGCACCCTAGGACAAGTCTACGAGCAGTACTTC
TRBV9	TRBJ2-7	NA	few	CASSVGPDIRNYEQYF	TGTGCCAGCAGCGTAGGGCCGGACATCCGGAACTACGAGCAGTACTTC
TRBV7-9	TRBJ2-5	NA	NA	CASSLVSVETQYF	TGTGCCAGCAGCTTAGTTTCAGTAGAGACCCAGTACTTC
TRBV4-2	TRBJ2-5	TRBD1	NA	CASSRGHQETQYF	TGTGCCAGCAGCAGGGGGCATCAAGAGACCCAGTACTTC
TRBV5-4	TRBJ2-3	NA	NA	CASSLGPGQSSTDTQYF	TGTGCCAGCAGCCTGGGGCCGGGACAATCTAGCACAGATACGCAGTATTTT
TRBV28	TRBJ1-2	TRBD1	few	CASSGDRGLEGYTF	TGTGCCAGCAGCGGTGACAGGGGGCTTGAAGGCTACACCTTC
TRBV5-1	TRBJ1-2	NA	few	CASSLSTGALNYGYTF	TGCGCCAGCAGCTTAAGTACAGGAGCGCTAAACTATGGCTACACCTTC